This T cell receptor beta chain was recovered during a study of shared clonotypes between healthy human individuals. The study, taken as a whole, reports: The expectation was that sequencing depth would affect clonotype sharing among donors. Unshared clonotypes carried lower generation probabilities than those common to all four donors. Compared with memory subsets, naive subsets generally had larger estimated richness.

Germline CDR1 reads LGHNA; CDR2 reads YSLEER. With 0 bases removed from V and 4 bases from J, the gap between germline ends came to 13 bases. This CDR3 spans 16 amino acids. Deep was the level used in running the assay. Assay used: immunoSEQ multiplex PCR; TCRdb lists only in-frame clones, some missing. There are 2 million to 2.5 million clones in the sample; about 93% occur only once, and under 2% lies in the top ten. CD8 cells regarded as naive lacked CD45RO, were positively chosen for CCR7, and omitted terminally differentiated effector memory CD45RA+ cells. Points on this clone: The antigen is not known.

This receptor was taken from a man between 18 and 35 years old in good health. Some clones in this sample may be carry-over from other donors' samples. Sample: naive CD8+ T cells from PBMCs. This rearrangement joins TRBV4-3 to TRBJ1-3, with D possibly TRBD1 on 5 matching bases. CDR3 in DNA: TGCGCCAGCAGCCAAGATCAGCGGGGCGCGGGAAACACCATATATTTT. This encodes CASSQDQRGAGNTIYF.